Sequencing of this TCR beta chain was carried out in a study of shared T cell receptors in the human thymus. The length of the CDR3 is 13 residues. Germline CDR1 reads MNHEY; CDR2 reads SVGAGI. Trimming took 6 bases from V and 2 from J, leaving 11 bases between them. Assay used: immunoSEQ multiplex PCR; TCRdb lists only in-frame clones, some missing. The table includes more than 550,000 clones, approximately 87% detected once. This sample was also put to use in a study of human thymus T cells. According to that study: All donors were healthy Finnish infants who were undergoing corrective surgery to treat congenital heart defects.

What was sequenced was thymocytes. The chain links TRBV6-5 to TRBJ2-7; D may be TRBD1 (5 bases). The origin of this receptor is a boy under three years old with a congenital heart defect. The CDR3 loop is CASSATETYEQYF. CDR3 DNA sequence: TGTGCCAGCAGCGCGACAGAAACCTACGAGCAGTACTTC.